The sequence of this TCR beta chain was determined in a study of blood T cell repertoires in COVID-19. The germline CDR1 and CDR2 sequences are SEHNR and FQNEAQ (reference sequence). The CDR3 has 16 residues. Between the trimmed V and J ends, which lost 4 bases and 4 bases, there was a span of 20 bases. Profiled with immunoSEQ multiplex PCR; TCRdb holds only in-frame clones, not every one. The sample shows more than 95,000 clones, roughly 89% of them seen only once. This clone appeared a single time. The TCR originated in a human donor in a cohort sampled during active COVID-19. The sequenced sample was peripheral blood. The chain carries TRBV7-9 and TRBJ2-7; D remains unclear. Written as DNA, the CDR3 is TGTGCCAGCAGCTCTTCCTCGGTCGGAGTAGATTACGAGCAGTACTTC. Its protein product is CASSSSSVGVDYEQYF.